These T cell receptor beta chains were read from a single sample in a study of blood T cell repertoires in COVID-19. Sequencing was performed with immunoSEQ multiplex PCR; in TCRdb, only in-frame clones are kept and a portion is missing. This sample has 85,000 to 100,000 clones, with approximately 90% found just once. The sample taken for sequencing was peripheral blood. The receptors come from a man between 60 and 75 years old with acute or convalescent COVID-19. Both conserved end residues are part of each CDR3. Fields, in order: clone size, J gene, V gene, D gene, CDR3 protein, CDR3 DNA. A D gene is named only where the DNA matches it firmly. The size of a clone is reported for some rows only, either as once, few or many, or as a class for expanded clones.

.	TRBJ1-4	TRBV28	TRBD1	CASTSVGTGGELFF	TGTGCCAGCACCTCGGTGGGGACAGGGGGGGAACTGTTTTTT
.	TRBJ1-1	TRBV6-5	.	CASSYQDNTEAFF	TGTGCCAGCAGTTACCAGGATAACACTGAAGCTTTCTTT
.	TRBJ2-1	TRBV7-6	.	CASSLAPAGLVYEQFF	TGTGCCAGCAGCTTAGCGCCGGCAGGGCTTGTATATGAGCAGTTCTTC
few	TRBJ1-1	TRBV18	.	CASSPRMWSAGAMNTEAFF	TGTGCCAGCTCACCACGAATGTGGTCGGCAGGGGCTATGAACACTGAAGCTTTCTTT
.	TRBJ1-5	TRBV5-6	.	CASSGGGLGNQPQHF	TGTGCCAGCAGCGGCGGGGGGCTGGGCAATCAGCCCCAGCATTTT
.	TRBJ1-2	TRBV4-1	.	CASSQDLSRGYTF	TGCGCCAGCAGCCAAGATCTCTCTAGGGGCTACACCTTC
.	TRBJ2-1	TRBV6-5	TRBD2	CASSYSRGGREQFF	TGTGCCAGCAGTTACTCCCGGGGGGGGCGAGAGCAGTTCTTC
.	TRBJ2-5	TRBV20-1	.	CSASYRLLRETQYF	TGCAGTGCTAGTTACCGCCTTCTGAGAGAGACCCAGTACTTC
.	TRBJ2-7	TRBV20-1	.	CSAREQAVQYF	TGCAGTGCTAGAGAGCAGGCTGTGCAGTACTTC
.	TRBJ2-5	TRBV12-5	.	CASGLNTGQETQYF	TGTGCTAGTGGTCTAAACACAGGCCAAGAGACCCAGTACTTC